Detailed here is one T cell receptor beta chain. The repertoire was sequenced with immunoSEQ multiplex PCR; TCRdb's copy has only in-frame clones and lacks some. There are some 120,000 clones in the sample; roughly 72% occur only once, and 6% lies in the top ten. These data belong to a study of blood T cell repertoires in COVID-19. Germline V gene sequence: CDR1 SGHAT, CDR2 FQNNGV. Trimming took off 5 bases at V and 2 bases at J, with 3 bases between the two ends. This CDR3 region has 11 residues. This TCR was recovered from a man at least 80 years old with COVID-19, enrolled during active disease. The chain combines TRBV11-2 with TRBJ2-5, with D unresolved. Source material: peripheral blood. The CDR3 nucleotides are TGTGCCAGCAGCATACAAGAGACCCAGTACTTC. It yields the protein CASSIQETQYF.